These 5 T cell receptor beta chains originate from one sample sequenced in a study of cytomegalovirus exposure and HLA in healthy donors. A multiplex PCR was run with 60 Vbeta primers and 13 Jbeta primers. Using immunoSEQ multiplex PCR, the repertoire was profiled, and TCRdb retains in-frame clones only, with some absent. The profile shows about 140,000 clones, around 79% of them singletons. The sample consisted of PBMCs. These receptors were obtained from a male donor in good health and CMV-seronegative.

The chain's CDR3 is CAISEGSGLESYNEQFF. In nucleotides, the CDR3 is TGTGCCATCAGTGAGGGTTCGGGACTAGAGTCCTACAATGAGCAGTTCTTC. This chain connects TRBV10-3 to TRBJ2-1; 8 bases match TRBD2. The germline V gene encodes CDR1 ENHRY and CDR2 SYGVKD. The CDR3 sequence is 17 residues long. V dropped 2 bases and J dropped 1; count of bases not matched to a gene: 7.

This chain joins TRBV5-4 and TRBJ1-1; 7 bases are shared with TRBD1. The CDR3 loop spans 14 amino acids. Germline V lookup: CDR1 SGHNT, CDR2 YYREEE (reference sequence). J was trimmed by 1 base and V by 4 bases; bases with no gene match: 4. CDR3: CASSPQGWNTEAFF. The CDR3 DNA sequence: TGTGCCAGCAGCCCACAGGGGTGGAACACTGAAGCTTTCTTT.

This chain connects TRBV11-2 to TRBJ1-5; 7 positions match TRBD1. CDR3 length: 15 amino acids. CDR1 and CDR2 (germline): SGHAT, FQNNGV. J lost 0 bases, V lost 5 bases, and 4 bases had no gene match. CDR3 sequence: CASSMGQTSNQPQHF. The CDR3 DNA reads TGTGCCAGCAGCATGGGACAGACTAGCAATCAGCCCCAGCATTTT. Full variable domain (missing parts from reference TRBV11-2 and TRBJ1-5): EAGVAQSPRYKIIEKRQSVAFWCNPISGHATLYWYQQILGQGPKLLIQFQNNGVVDDSQLPKDRFSAERLKGVDSTLKIQPAKLEDSAVYLCASSMGQTSNQPQHFGDGTRLSIL.

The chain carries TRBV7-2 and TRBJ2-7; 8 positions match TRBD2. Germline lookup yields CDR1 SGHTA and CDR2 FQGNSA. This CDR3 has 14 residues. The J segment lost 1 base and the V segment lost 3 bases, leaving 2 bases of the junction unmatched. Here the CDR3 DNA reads TGTGCCAGCAGCTTCCGGGGGGGATCCTACGAGCAGTACTTC. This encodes CASSFRGGSYEQYF.

The CDR3 coding sequence is TGTGCCAGCAGCTTAGGCGGGACTAGCAGCTACGAGCAGTACTTC. Amino acids: CASSLGGTSSYEQYF. The chain couples TRBV5-6 to TRBJ2-7, with 9 bases that match TRBD2. J lost 3 bases, V lost 2 bases, and 6 bases had no gene match. CDR1 is SGHDT, CDR2 YYEEEE, per germline. This CDR3 is 15 amino acids long.